This entry concerns a single T cell receptor (beta chain). Its antigen is undetermined. This sample stems from a study of spatial heterogeneity in lung cancer. Study-wide results and limits: Counts that tracked tumor mutation counts were those of expanded intratumoral alpha and beta TCRs.

This CDR3 has 15 residues. The trim removed 6 bases at V and 3 bases at J, leaving 7 bases unmatched. From germline, CDR1 is MNHEY and CDR2 SVGEGT. The time point denotes: sample taken at primary tumor resection. From the 5' RACE reads, TCRdb called clonotypes with MiXCR, one entry per CDR3 protein. This table has 11,000 to 15,000 distinct CDR3 sequences, approximately 4.5% appearing once. This clonotype was sampled from a female donor with early-stage non-small cell lung cancer. The material sequenced was lung tumor tissue, taken at surgery. The chain uses TRBV6-2 or TRBV6-3 and TRBJ2-3, with 9 bases aligning to TRBD2. The CDR3 spells CASSPRSGGTDTQYF. The CDR3, as DNA: TGTGCCAGCAGCCCCCGGAGCGGGGGGACAGATACGCAGTATTTT.